One sample yielded the 10 T cell receptor beta chains listed below, sequenced in a study of shared clonotypes between healthy human individuals. Assay: immunoSEQ multiplex PCR; the TCRdb copy retains only in-frame clones and omits some. The sample holds about 2.4 million clones, more than 85% seen once. Material: naive CD4+ T cells from PBMCs. Subset specified: CD45RA+ positively selected. These receptors were obtained from a man younger than 35 in good health. Some clones in this sample may be carry-over from other donors' samples.

The chain joins TRBV5-1 to TRBJ2-5; 9 nucleotides align to TRBD1. Trimming removed 5 bases from V and 2 bases from J; junction bases left unmatched: 4. Germline CDR1 SGHRS, CDR2 YFSETQ. This CDR3 region has 14 residues. This CDR3 is CASRVTGGQETQYF. In DNA form, the CDR3 reads TGCGCCAGCAGAGTGACAGGGGGTCAAGAGACCCAGTACTTC. Full variable domain (remainder filled in from reference TRBV5-1 and TRBJ2-5): KAGVTQTPRYLIKTRGQQVTLSCSPISGHRSVSWYQQTPGQGLQFLFEYFSETQRNKGNFPGRFSGRQFSNSRSEMNVSTLELGDSALYLCASRVTGGQETQYFGPGTRLLVL.

This chain joins TRBV28 and TRBJ1-5; D gene uncertain. Trimming took 10 bases from V and 6 from J, leaving 13 bases between them. CDR1 MDHEN and CDR2 SYDVKM come from the germline V gene. The length of the CDR3 is 12 residues. CDR3 loop: CAIDTGSQPQHF. CDR3 coding DNA: TGTGCCATCGATACTGGGAGTCAGCCCCAGCATTTT.

The rearrangement uses TRBV30 and TRBJ2-3; D gene uncertain. Germline V gene data show CDR1 as GTSNPN and CDR2 as SVGIG (reference sequence). The CDR3 totals 12 residues. V shed 3 bases and J shed 6 bases, with 10 bases lying between them. The chain's CDR3 is CAWRGAEDTQYF. CDR3 DNA sequence: TGTGCCTGGAGAGGTGCAGAGGATACGCAGTATTTT.

V is TRBV4-1 and J is TRBJ2-7, with D perhaps TRBD2 (6 bases). From germline, CDR1 is MGHRA and CDR2 YSYEKL. V shed 0 bases and J shed 5 bases, with 14 bases lying between them. The CDR3 loop spans 15 amino acids. CDR3 coding DNA: TGCGCCAGCAGCCAAGATCGGGGACGGGGGAACGAGCAGTACTTC. Its protein product is CASSQDRGRGNEQYF.

The DNA of the CDR3 is TGTGCCAGCAGCCCTCGCTCCTACAATGAGCAGTTCTTC. Translated, it gives CASSPRSYNEQFF. The chain links TRBV6-1 to TRBJ2-1; no clear D gene. CDR1 MNHNS and CDR2 SASEGT come from the germline V gene. V was pared by 6 bases and J by 0 bases, with 6 bases between. This CDR3 has 13 amino acids.

The chain carries TRBV5-1 and TRBJ2-5; TRBD2 aligns across 7 bases. This CDR3 region has 13 residues. The V segment lost 3 bases and the J segment 5 bases; nucleotides outside the gene matches: 4. The germline V gene has CDR1 SGHRS and CDR2 YFSETQ. In nucleotides, the CDR3 is TGCGCCAGCAGCTGGGAGGGAGTGGAGACCCAGTACTTC. Protein: CASSWEGVETQYF.

V and J are TRBV5-6 and TRBJ1-2, with D unresolved. Trimming shortened V by 3 bases and J by 3 bases, and 12 bases separated the two germline ends. The CDR3 is made up of 14 amino acids. Germline V gives CDR1 SGHDT, CDR2 YYEEEE. CDR3 in DNA: TGTGCCAGCAGCTCGGACGACGGGGACTATGGCTACACCTTC. Translating gives CASSSDDGDYGYTF.

This clone has a single count. V usage is TRBV5-1 and J usage is TRBJ2-1; 7 nucleotides match TRBD1. The J segment lost 4 bases and the V segment lost 5 bases, leaving 12 bases of the junction unmatched. Germline CDR1 and CDR2: SGHRS and YFSETQ. The CDR3 runs to 16 residues. CDR3 coding DNA: TGCGCCAGCAGTATCTCCCGACAGGGCCGATACAATGAGCAGTTCTTC. Its translation: CASSISRQGRYNEQFF.

V usage is TRBV10-3 and J usage is TRBJ1-5; D perhaps matches TRBD1 (5 bases). This CDR3 comprises 15 residues. Trimming removed 0 bases from V and 1 base from J, with 7 bases in between. Germline loops: CDR1 ENHRY, CDR2 SYGVKD. The CDR3 sequence: CAISESGPSNQPQHF. CDR3 nucleotide sequence: TGTGCCATCAGTGAGTCGGGGCCGAGCAATCAGCCCCAGCATTTT.

The chain combines TRBV7-8 with TRBJ2-4; 7 bases match TRBD2. Germline V gives CDR1 SGHVS, CDR2 FQNEAQ. The CDR3 sequence is 18 residues long. Germline trimming cut 3 bases from V and 0 bases from J; bases unmatched to any gene: 11. DNA for the CDR3: TGTGCCAGCAGCTTCAGCATTGCTAGCGGACTAGCCAAAAACATTCAGTACTTC. As protein: CASSFSIASGLAKNIQYF.